This entry lists 5 T cell receptor beta chains sequenced from one sample in a study of CD8+CD57+ T cells in acquired aplastic anemia. CDR3 and TCR beta VDJ profiling relied on a genomic DNA template. TCRdb re-derived calls from the reads in MiXCR, one entry per CDR3 protein. The table includes hundreds of thousands of distinct CDR3 sequences, 55% to 75% detected once. The sample comprised sorted CD4+, CD8+, or CD8+CD57+ T cells (not recorded which) from PBMCs. Receptors originate from a human donor in good health, serving as a control.

The chain recombines TRBV19 with TRBJ2-5; D remains unclear. CDR3 length: 15 amino acids. Looked up from germline, CDR1 is LNHDA and CDR2 is SQIVND (reference sequence). The V end lost 5 bases, the J end lost 1 base, and 14 bases lay between the germline ends. CDR3 nucleotides: TGTGCCAGTAGTTGGTCAGGAACGGTCCAAGAGACCCAGTACTTC. This codes for CASSWSGTVQETQYF.

Details on this clonotype: Sequence at one end of the junction differs from germline and may be a read error. CDR3 sequence: CSAIQGMATEAFF. Written as DNA, the CDR3 is TGCAGTGCTATTCAGGGAATGGCGACTGAAGCCTTCTTT. This rearrangement joins TRBV20-1 to TRBJ1-1; possible D gene TRBD1, 5 bases. From germline, CDR1 is DFQATT and CDR2 SNEGSKA (reference sequence). This CDR3 region has 13 residues.

This clonotype was seen once. The conserved closing phenylalanine or tryptophan is absent in this CDR3, likely reflecting a read error. The DNA is omitted, as the CDR3 cannot be located on it reliably, and the CDR3 follows TCRdb's listing. J is TRBJ2-1 and V is TRBV7-8. The CDR3 totals 13 residues, both ends included. Germline CDR1 SGHVS, CDR2 FQNEAQ. This CDR3 reads CASSEQSSNEQLY.

At least ten counts were recorded for this clonotype. This chain joins TRBV24-1 and TRBJ2-5, with D maybe TRBD1 (6 bases). The V end was cut by 6 bases, the J end by 1 base, with 17 bases between. The CDR3 consists of 16 residues. Germline CDR1 reads KGHDR; CDR2 reads SFDVKD. The CDR3 nucleotides read TGTGCCACCAGTCCCGGGCGAACAGGGTTCCAAGAGACCCAGTACTTC. Translated, it gives CATSPGRTGFQETQYF.

The V and J genes are TRBV20-1 and TRBJ1-2, with D perhaps matching TRBD1 (5 bases). Germline CDR1 is DFQATT and CDR2 is SNEGSKA (reference sequence). Trimming stripped 3 bases from V and 6 bases from J, with 14 bases between. The CDR3 contains 13 residues. CDR3 nucleotide sequence: TGCAGTGCTAGCGAGCCTTGCAGGGATGGCTACACCTTC. Translation gives CSASEPCRDGYTF.